This TCR beta chain came from a study of beta chain features in type 1 diabetes. For this clone: Its antigen remains unidentified.

General observations from the study: All four CD4+ subsets from Type 1 diabetes patients carried moderately but significantly shorter TCRB CDR3s. The study found that naive, central memory and Treg TCRB repertoires appeared more similar in patients than in healthy donors. Cells carrying high TCR expression could end up over-represented when cDNA is sequenced. VDJ junctions from patients with type 1 diabetes contained fewer insertions and more deletions.

Germline lookup yields CDR1 LNHDA and CDR2 SQIVND (reference sequence). The CDR3 runs 14 residues. The ends lost 9 bases at V and 5 bases at J; junction bases unmatched: 10. Expressed TCRB transcripts were sequenced, since all the RNA that had been isolated was reverse transcribed. Method: immunoSEQ multiplex PCR; TCRdb's copy keeps in-frame clones and lacks some. This sample yields fewer than 900,000 clones, of which roughly 15% are seen a single time; about 0.02% belongs to the top ten. The chain uses TRBV19 and TRBJ1-1, with 9 bases lining up with TRBD1. Sequencing was performed on naive CD4+ T cells from blood. The clonotype was recovered from a woman aged 18-35 years in good health. The CDR3 region has the DNA TGTGCCAGCGGGACAGGGTCTTTTGGAACTGAAGCTTTCTTT. Translation: CASGTGSFGTEAFF.